The sequence of this T cell receptor (beta chain) was determined in a study of blood T cell repertoires in COVID-19. Study at large: Sample material is recorded as cDNA or gDNA derived from T cells, B-cell-depleted T cells, or PBMCs.

Grouping used clinical history reported by participants in a survey and questionnaire. Donors of Cohort 3 who recovered were those that had two negative PCRs, clearance, or symptom resolution. Germline V lookup: CDR1 SGDLS, CDR2 YYNGEE. V dropped 3 bases and J dropped 2; count of bases not matched to a gene: 13. CDR3 length equals 18 residues. Method: immunoSEQ multiplex PCR; TCRdb's copy keeps in-frame clones and lacks some. The profile covers 250,000 to 300,000 clones, with 80% to 90% appearing a single time and 1.5% to 2% taken by the ten largest. Sequencing was carried out using PBMCs or T cells enriched from blood (not recorded which). The source of this sequence is a woman between 45 and 65 years old who had recovered from COVID-19. V usage is TRBV9 and J usage is TRBJ2-3; TRBD2 agrees at 9 bases. The DNA of the CDR3 is TGTGCCAGCAGCGCCTCTCGGGGTAGCGGGAGACCCACAGATACGCAGTATTTT. Residues: CASSASRGSGRPTDTQYF.